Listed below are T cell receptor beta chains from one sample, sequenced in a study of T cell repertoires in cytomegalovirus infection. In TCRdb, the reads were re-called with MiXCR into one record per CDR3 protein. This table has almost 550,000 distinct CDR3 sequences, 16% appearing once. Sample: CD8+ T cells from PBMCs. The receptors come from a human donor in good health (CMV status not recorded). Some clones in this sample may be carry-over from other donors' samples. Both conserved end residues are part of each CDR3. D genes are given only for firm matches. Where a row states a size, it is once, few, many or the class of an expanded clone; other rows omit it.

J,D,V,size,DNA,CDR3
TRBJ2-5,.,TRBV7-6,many,TGTGCCAGCAGCTTAGCGGCAGGGGTAGCAGAGACCCAGTACTTC,CASSLAAGVAETQYF
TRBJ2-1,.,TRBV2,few,TGTGCCAGCAGTGGCCAGGTCAACAATGAGCAGTTCTTC,CASSGQVNNEQFF
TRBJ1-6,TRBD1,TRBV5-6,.,TGTGCCAGCAGCGCGGGGACAGGTCATAATTCACCCCTCCACTTT,CASSAGTGHNSPLHF
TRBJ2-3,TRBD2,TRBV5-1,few,TGCGCCAGCAGCCTCCGGACTAGCGGCAGCACAGATACGCAGTATTTT,CASSLRTSGSTDTQYF
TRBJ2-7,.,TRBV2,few,TGTGCCTCGGGGAGTAGCTCCTACGAGCAGTACTTC,CASGSSSYEQYF
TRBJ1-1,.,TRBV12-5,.,TGTGCTAGTGGTTTGGAAATCGGACTCCGCACTGAAGCTTTCTTT,CASGLEIGLRTEAFF
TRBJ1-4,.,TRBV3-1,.,TGTGCCAGCAGCGAACTAGGGGAGTCCAATGAAAAACTGTTTTTT,CASSELGESNEKLFF
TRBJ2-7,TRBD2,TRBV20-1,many,TGCAGTGCACAACCGGGACTAGTTTACGAGCAGTACTTC,CSAQPGLVYEQYF
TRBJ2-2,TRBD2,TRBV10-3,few,TGTGCCATCAGTGAGCTTCCCCTGGGGACTAGCGTGCACACCGGGGAGCTGTTTTTT,CAISELPLGTSVHTGELFF
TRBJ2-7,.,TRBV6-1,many,TGTGCCAGCGACTTGTCGCGATCCCTGGCCCACGAGCAGTACTTC,CASDLSRSLAHEQYF
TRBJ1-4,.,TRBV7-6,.,TGTGCCAGCAGCTTCGCCCTAGGGGGGCAGGGCCTTAGTGGCCTGTTTTTT,CASSFALGGQGLSGLFF
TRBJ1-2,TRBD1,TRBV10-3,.,TGTGCCATCAGTGAGGCAATGGACAGGACTAACTATGGCTACACCTTC,CAISEAMDRTNYGYTF
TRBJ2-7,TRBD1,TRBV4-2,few,TGTGCCAGCAGCCAAGATCTTAGGAGGACAGGGGGCGGCGGGCAGTACTTC,CASSQDLRRTGGGGQYF
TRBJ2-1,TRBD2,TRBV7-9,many,TGTGCCAGCAGCGCCAGCGGGAGGGACAATGAGCAGTTCTTC,CASSASGRDNEQFF
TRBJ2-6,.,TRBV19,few,TGTGCCAGTATTGGGCCGGGTCGCGGGGCCAACGTCCTGACTTTC,CASIGPGRGANVLTF
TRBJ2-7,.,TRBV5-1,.,TGCGCCAGCAGCCACGGGGGTATTCAGTACTTC,CASSHGGIQYF
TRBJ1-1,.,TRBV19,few,TGTGCCAGTAGTGGTGCGTCCGTTGGAGCTTTCTTT,CASSGASVGAFF
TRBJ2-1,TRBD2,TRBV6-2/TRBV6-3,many,TGTGCCAGCAGCCATCTGAGGGTAGCGGGTGCATCCTACAATGAGCAGTTCTTC,CASSHLRVAGASYNEQFF
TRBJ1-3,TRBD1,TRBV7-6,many,TGTGCCAGCAGACTAGGTGCCGGGACAGGGGTTGGAAACACCATATATTTT,CASRLGAGTGVGNTIYF
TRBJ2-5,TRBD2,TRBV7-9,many,TGTGCCAGCAGCGGAACCGGGACTAGCAAAGAGACCCAGTACTTC,CASSGTGTSKETQYF
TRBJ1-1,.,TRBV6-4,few,TGTGCCAGCAGTGACGGAGCCCTGGGGACTGAAGCTTTCTTT,CASSDGALGTEAFF
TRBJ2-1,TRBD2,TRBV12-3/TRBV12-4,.,TGTGCCACCTCGGGCGGGGGGAGCTCCTACTATGAGCAGTTCTTC,CATSGGGSSYYEQFF
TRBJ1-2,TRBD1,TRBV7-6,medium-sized,TGTGCCAGCAGCTTGCAGCCTGGGCCCGGGACAGGGGATGGCTACACCTTC,CASSLQPGPGTGDGYTF
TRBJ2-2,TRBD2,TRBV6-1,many,TGTGCCAGCAGTTATTCTCCGGTGACTAGCGGCAACACCGGGGAGCTGTTTTTT,CASSYSPVTSGNTGELFF
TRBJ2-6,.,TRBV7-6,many,TGTGCCAGCAGCCGCGGGACAGCCCTCTCTGGGGCCAACGTCCTGACTTTC,CASSRGTALSGANVLTF
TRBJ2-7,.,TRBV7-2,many,TGTGCCAGCAGCTTAGACAAGGGACTGCCCTCCTACGAGCAGTACTTC,CASSLDKGLPSYEQYF
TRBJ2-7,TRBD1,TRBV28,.,TGTGCCAGCAGTTTAACGTTGGCAGGGGGATTCTACGAGCAGTACTTC,CASSLTLAGGFYEQYF
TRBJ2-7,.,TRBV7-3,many,TGTGCCAGCAGCTTAACGCACAGGAGCTACGAGCAGTACTTC,CASSLTHRSYEQYF
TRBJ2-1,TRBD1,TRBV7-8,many,TGTGCCAGCACCGACAGGGCGAAAACGAATGAGCAGTTCTTC,CASTDRAKTNEQFF
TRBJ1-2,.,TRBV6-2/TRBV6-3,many,TGTGCCAGCAGTTACGGGCCCCGGCGGGGCTACACCTTC,CASSYGPRRGYTF
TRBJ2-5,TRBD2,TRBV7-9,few,TGTGCCAGCAGCTTAGCGCCACTAGCGGGGGGTCAAGAGACCCAGTACTTC,CASSLAPLAGGQETQYF